Here is one T cell receptor beta chain with its context. What it binds is not known. This entry belongs to a study of cytomegalovirus exposure and HLA in healthy donors. Study conclusions and caveats: In a later analysis, productive TCRs from donors in an Asian-associated ancestry cluster reportedly carried fewer N-insertions than the cohort mean.

The germline V gene has CDR1 MNHEY and CDR2 SVGAGI. The CDR3 is 14 amino acids. V lost 4 bases and J 1 base, leaving 10 bases between the germline ends. A multiplex PCR was run with 60 Vbeta primers and 13 Jbeta primers. Produced via immunoSEQ multiplex PCR; TCRdb's table is partial and in-frame only. Among 120,000 or so clones listed, about 83% were seen once. The sequence was collected from a woman aged 40 to 50 in good health and CMV-seropositive. Sequencing used PBMCs. This rearrangement joins TRBV6-5 to TRBJ1-1; a possible D gene is TRBD1 (5 bases). The DNA for the CDR3 is TGTGCCAGCAGTTTCCTAGGGGCGAACACTGAAGCTTTCTTT. As protein: CASSFLGANTEAFF.